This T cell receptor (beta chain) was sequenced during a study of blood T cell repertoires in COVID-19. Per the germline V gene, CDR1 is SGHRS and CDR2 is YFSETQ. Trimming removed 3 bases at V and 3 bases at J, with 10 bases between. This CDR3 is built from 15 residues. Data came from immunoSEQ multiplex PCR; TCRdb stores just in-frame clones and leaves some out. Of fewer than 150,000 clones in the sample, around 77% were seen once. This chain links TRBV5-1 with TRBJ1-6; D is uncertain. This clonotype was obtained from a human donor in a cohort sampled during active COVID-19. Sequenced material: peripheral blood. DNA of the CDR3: TGCGCCAGCAGCTACAGTGAGGGCTATAATTCACCCCTCCACTTT. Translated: CASSYSEGYNSPLHF.